The T cell receptor beta chain described here comes from a study of blood T cell repertoires in COVID-19. Under the authors' procedure: Amplification of reference gene primers was used by the study to estimate nucleated cell counts. Only in-frame clones appear in the TCRdb table, and some are missing; sequencing was by immunoSEQ multiplex PCR. V and J calls and clone size are those listed in that table; D and trimming were worked out from the DNA. The sample records about 87,000 clones, around 84% being singletons. Germline V gives CDR1 DFQATT, CDR2 SNEGSKA (reference sequence). This CDR3 is built from 11 residues. Trimming stripped 0 bases from V and 8 bases from J, with 8 bases between.

The source is a man aged 35-49 years with acute or convalescent COVID-19. Material for sequencing was peripheral blood. V gene TRBV20-1 combines with J gene TRBJ2-7; a weak D match, TRBD1 (5 bases). For the CDR3, the DNA is TGCAGTGCTAGAGATGGGGCCAAGCAGTACTTC. Translating it yields CSARDGAKQYF.